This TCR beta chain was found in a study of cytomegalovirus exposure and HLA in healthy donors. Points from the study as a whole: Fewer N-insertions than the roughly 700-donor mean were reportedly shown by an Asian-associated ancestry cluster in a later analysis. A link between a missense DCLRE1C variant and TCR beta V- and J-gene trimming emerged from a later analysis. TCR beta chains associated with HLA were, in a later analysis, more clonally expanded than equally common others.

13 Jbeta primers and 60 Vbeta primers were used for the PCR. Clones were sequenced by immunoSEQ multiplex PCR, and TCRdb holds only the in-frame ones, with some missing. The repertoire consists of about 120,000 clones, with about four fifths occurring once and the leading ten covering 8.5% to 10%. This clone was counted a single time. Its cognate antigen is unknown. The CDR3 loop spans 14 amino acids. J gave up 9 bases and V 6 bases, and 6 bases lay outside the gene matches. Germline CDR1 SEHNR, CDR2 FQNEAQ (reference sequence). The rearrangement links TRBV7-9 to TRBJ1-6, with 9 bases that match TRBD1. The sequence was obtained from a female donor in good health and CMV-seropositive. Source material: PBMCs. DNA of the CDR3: TGTGCCAGCAGTTGGACAGGGGAATTTTCACCCCTCCACTTT. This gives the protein CASSWTGEFSPLHF.